This entry lists 7 T cell receptor beta chains sequenced from one sample in a study of T cells in Graves' hyperthyroidism and ophthalmopathy. Amplification of TCR beta CDR3 regions used RNA as the template. During a first-round RT-PCR of the TCR CDR3, the HTBI primer set was used. MiXCR was run by TCRdb on the multiplex PCR reads, yielding one entry per CDR3 protein. This table holds fewer than 600,000 distinct CDR3 sequences, around 13% found once. The sample taken for sequencing was blood. These receptors originate from a middle-aged woman with Graves' hyperthyroidism.

This clonotype was counted at least ten times. This chain joins TRBV28 and TRBJ2-1; possibly TRBD1 or TRBD2 for D (5 bases each). The germline gives CDR1 MDHEN, CDR2 SYDVKM. CDR3 size: 15 residues. Trimming cost V 5 bases and J 1 base, with 12 bases left between them. CDR3 region: CASSAGGASYNEQFF. DNA for the CDR3: TGTGCCAGCAGTGCGGGTGGGGCTTCCTACAATGAGCAGTTCTTC.

Of note for this clonotype: One junction end disagrees with the germline gene, perhaps due to a read error. The chain joins TRBV20-1 to TRBJ1-4; D gene unclear. This CDR3 comprises 14 residues. Germline V CDR1 and CDR2: DFQATT, SNEGSKA (reference sequence). The CDR3 coding sequence is TGCAGTGCTAGAGGGTTGGGTTTGGAAGAAAGACTGTTTTTT. Protein: CSARGLGLEERLFF.

This clonotype was detected once. V is TRBV12-3 or TRBV12-4 and J is TRBJ1-1, with D possibly being TRBD1 (5 bases). The CDR3 spans 13 residues. Trimming stripped 7 bases from V and 6 bases from J, with 15 bases between. The CDR3 here is CASTPRRGSEAFF. Here the CDR3 DNA reads TGTGCCAGCACCCCCAGGAGGGGCTCTGAAGCTTTCTTT.

In this sample, this clonotype turned up many times. This chain links TRBV20-1 with TRBJ1-1; TRBD1 might be the D (6 bases). The V gene's germline CDR1 is DFQATT and CDR2 SNEGSKA (reference sequence). V gave up 5 bases and J gave up 5 bases, with 15 bases separating them. The CDR3 loop spans 13 amino acids. CDR3 sequence reads: CSAQGGVWTEAFF. CDR3 sequence (DNA): TGCAGTGCTCAAGGGGGGGTTTGGACTGAAGCTTTCTTT.

The sample holds many counts of this clonotype. The chain has TRBV6-1 and TRBJ2-5, with D possibly TRBD1 on 7 matching bases. The germline gives CDR1 MNHNS, CDR2 SASEGT. Trimming removed 7 bases at V and 4 bases at J, with 16 bases between. The CDR3 consists of 14 residues. CDR3 nucleotide sequence: TGTGCCAGCAAATCAGGGGGGATGGGAGAGACCCAGTACTTC. Translating gives CASKSGGMGETQYF.

The gene calls are TRBV29-1 and TRBJ2-5; D call uncertain. Per germline, CDR1 SQVTM and CDR2 ANQGSEA. Trimming took 4 bases from V and 2 from J, leaving 14 bases between them. The CDR3 extends over 14 amino acids. This chain's CDR3 is CSVARPAFQETQYF. DNA of the CDR3: TGCAGCGTTGCAAGGCCAGCGTTTCAAGAGACCCAGTACTTC. Full variable domain (rest looked up from reference TRBV29-1 and TRBJ2-5): SAVISQKPSRDICQRGTSLTIQCQVDSQVTMMFWYRQQPGQSLTLIATANQGSEATYESGFVIDKFPISRPNLTFSTLTVSNMSPEDSSIYLCSVARPAFQETQYFGPGTRLLVL.

The rearrangement links TRBV5-1 to TRBJ2-2; weak D call: TRBD1 (5 bases). The length of the CDR3 is 15 residues. The germline V gene has CDR1 SGHRS and CDR2 YFSETQ. V was shortened by 4 bases and J by 0 bases, with 10 bases between the two germline ends. The CDR3 DNA reads as TGCGCCAGCAGCCAACAGGATACGAACACCGGGGAGCTGTTTTTT. Amino acids: CASSQQDTNTGELFF.